These T cell receptor beta chains were read from a single sample in a study of patients and donors after allogeneic stem cell transplantation. MiXCR was run by TCRdb on the RT-PCR reads, yielding one entry per CDR3 protein. The data contain over 200,000 distinct CDR3 sequences, 38% of them seen just once; the ten biggest clones take up roughly 12%. Sequencing used blood, either unsorted or a sorted T cell fraction (not recorded which). The receptor set was obtained from a human donor who was either an allogeneic HSCT recipient or a stem cell or donor lymphocyte infusion donor (not recorded which). It is not recorded whose cells these are; they may come from a transplant donor. Each CDR3 is given with its conserved first and last residue. A D gene is named only where the DNA matches it firmly. Rows give clone size only sometimes, using once, few, many, or a class for an expanded clone.

v_call,d_call,clone_size,j_call,cdr3_nt,cdr3_aa
TRBV18,-,-,TRBJ1-4,TGTGCCAGCTCACCACAGGGGGACAAGAGGCTGTTTTTT,CASSPQGDKRLFF
TRBV12-3/TRBV12-4,-,few,TRBJ1-1,TGTGCCAGCAAAAGGCAGGGTAACACTGAAGCTTTCTTT,CASKRQGNTEAFF
TRBV27,TRBD2,few,TRBJ2-1,TGTGCCAGCTCGGGGGGGGGCTCCTACAATGAGCAGTTCTTC,CASSGGGSYNEQFF
TRBV29-1,TRBD1,few,TRBJ2-1,TGCAGCGGGGGGACAGGGATCCACAATGAGCAGTTCTTC,CSGGTGIHNEQFF
TRBV29-1,-,-,TRBJ1-1,TGCAGCGTTGAAGGTTTAAATCGGAACACTGAAGCTTTCTTT,CSVEGLNRNTEAFF
TRBV6-1,-,-,TRBJ1-4,TGTGCCAGCAGGGGGGGAGGCGAAAAACTGTTTTTT,CASRGGGEKLFF
TRBV4-1,-,few,TRBJ1-1,TGCGCCAGCAGCCAAGGGCGTTTCATGAACACTGAAGCTTTCTTT,CASSQGRFMNTEAFF
TRBV12-3/TRBV12-4,TRBD2,-,TRBJ2-3,TGTGCCAGCAGCAAACCTAGCGGGGGGAACACAGATACGCAGTATTTT,CASSKPSGGNTDTQYF
TRBV20-1,TRBD2,few,TRBJ2-1,TGCAGTGCTAATAGCGGGGGGGCCCGGCAGCAGTTCTTC,CSANSGGARQQFF
TRBV9,TRBD2,-,TRBJ2-1,TGTGCCAGCAGCGCGTTAGCGGGGGCGAACTACAATGAGCAGTTCTTC,CASSALAGANYNEQFF
TRBV18,-,-,TRBJ1-1,TGTGCCAGCTCACCAGAATTGAGCAACACTGAAGCTTTCTTT,CASSPELSNTEAFF
TRBV20-1,-,-,TRBJ2-7,TGCAGTGGAGTGGGCAGGGGTCACGAGCAGTACTTC,CSGVGRGHEQYF